This entry lists 23 T cell receptor beta chains sequenced from one sample in a study of blood T cell repertoires in COVID-19. The assay was immunoSEQ multiplex PCR, and TCRdb's table has in-frame clones only and misses some. The table has more than 300,000 clones, over 80% seen once. The sequencing input was peripheral blood. The origin of the receptors is a woman between 45 and 60 years old with COVID-19, enrolled during active disease.

V gene TRBV19 combines with J gene TRBJ1-2; D gene uncertain. Per germline, CDR1 LNHDA and CDR2 SQIVND (reference sequence). V was clipped by 10 bases and J by 5 bases, with 14 bases between them. The CDR3 contains 12 residues. The CDR3 is CATRVDSYGYTF. The DNA of the CDR3 is TGTGCCACCCGAGTCGATAGTTATGGCTACACCTTC.

The gene calls are TRBV2 and TRBJ1-5; a weak D match, TRBD1 (6 bases). Germline CDR1 is SNHLY and CDR2 is FYNNEI. The CDR3 consists of 15 residues. V was clipped by 5 bases and J by 6 bases, with 17 bases between them. DNA for the CDR3: TGTGCCAGCAGTTCGGGACAAGGGGGTGGTCAGCCCCAGCATTTT. This translates into CASSSGQGGGQPQHF. The whole variable domain, filled in from reference TRBV2 and TRBJ1-5, reads EPEVTQTPSHQVTQMGQEVILRCVPISNHLYFYWYRQILGQKVEFLVSFYNNEISEKSEIFDDQFSVERPDGSNFTLKIRSTKLEDSAMYFCASSSGQGGGQPQHFGDGTRLSIL.

CDR3 loop: CASSWSDTQYF. The CDR3 DNA is TGTGCCAGCAGCTGGAGTGATACGCAGTATTTT. J is TRBJ2-3 and V is TRBV5-6; no clear D gene. Germline lookup yields CDR1 SGHDT and CDR2 YYEEEE. V shed 3 bases and J shed 6 bases, with 5 bases lying between them. CDR3 size: 11 residues.

V gene TRBV11-3 combines with J gene TRBJ2-3, with 14 bases matching TRBD2. The V gene end was trimmed by 4 bases and the J gene end by 4 bases; junction bases not matched to a gene: 4. The germline CDR1 and CDR2 sequences are SGHNT and YENEEA. The length of the CDR3 is 16 residues. CDR3 coding DNA: TGTGCCAGCAGCTGGGGACTAGCGGGAGCCGCAGATACGCAGTATTTT. It encodes CASSWGLAGAADTQYF. Using reference TRBV11-3 and TRBJ2-3 for the parts outside the CDR3, the full variable domain is EAGVVQSPRYKIIEKKQPVAFWCNPISGHNTLYWYLQNLGQGPELLIRYENEEAVDDSQLPKDRFSAERLKGVDSTLKIQPAELGDSAVYLCASSWGLAGAADTQYFGPGTRLTVL.

This clone came up a few times. This chain uses TRBV5-6 with TRBJ1-2, with 7 bases lining up with TRBD1. The CDR3 is 12 residues long. The V segment lost 5 bases and the J segment 8 bases; nucleotides outside the gene matches: 6. The germline V gene has CDR1 SGHDT and CDR2 YYEEEE. DNA of the CDR3: TGTGCCAGCAGTCGACGACAGGGCGGCTACACCTTC. Translating it yields CASSRRQGGYTF.

The chain uses TRBV19 and TRBJ2-1; D possibly corresponds to TRBD1 (5 bases). Germline V gene lookup returns CDR1 LNHDA and CDR2 SQIVND (reference sequence). CDR3 length equals 15 residues. Trimming removed 6 bases from V and 1 base from J, with 13 bases in between. CDR3 region: CASSQGLVSYNEQFF. The CDR3 DNA follows: TGTGCCAGTAGCCAGGGTTTGGTTTCCTACAATGAGCAGTTCTTC.

This chain uses TRBV5-4 with TRBJ1-2; no firm D call. Germline V CDR1 and CDR2: SGHNT, YYREEE (reference sequence). This CDR3 is 15 amino acids long. Trimming shortened V by 0 bases and J by 6 bases, and 15 bases separated the two germline ends. The CDR3 protein is CASSLVVGAGNGYTF. The CDR3 DNA is TGTGCCAGCAGCTTGGTGGTCGGCGCGGGGAATGGCTACACCTTC. The entire variable domain, with the rest obtained from reference TRBV5-4 and TRBJ1-2, is as follows: ETGVTQSPTHLIKTRGQQVTLRCSSQSGHNTVSWYQQALGQGPQFIFQYYREEENGRGNFPPRFSGLQFPNYSSELNVNALELDDSALYLCASSLVVGAGNGYTFGSGTRLTVV.

In nucleotides, the CDR3 is TGTGCCAGCAGTGATTCCGGGACAGGGGGCTCCTATGGCTACACCTTC. It encodes CASSDSGTGGSYGYTF. The V and J genes are TRBV6-1 and TRBJ1-2; 12 bases are shared with TRBD1. This CDR3 has 16 residues. Germline V gives CDR1 MNHNS, CDR2 SASEGT. The J segment lost 4 bases and the V segment lost 3 bases, leaving 6 bases of the junction unmatched.

This clone was picked up a small number of times. J is TRBJ2-1 and V is TRBV19; 8 nucleotides line up with TRBD2. Germline V CDR1 and CDR2: LNHDA, SQIVND (reference sequence). CDR3 length: 14 amino acids. J gave up 4 bases and V 5 bases, and 4 bases lay outside the gene matches. The CDR3 here is CASSGLAGYNEQFF. CDR3 bases: TGTGCCAGTAGTGGGTTAGCGGGGTACAATGAGCAGTTCTTC.

The chain joins TRBV7-9 to TRBJ2-7; D not certain. The V gene's germline CDR1 is SEHNR and CDR2 FQNEAQ (reference sequence). V lost 1 base and J 6 bases, leaving 7 bases between the germline ends. The CDR3 loop spans 12 amino acids. The CDR3 is CASSLGPSEQYF. CDR3 nucleotide sequence: TGTGCCAGCAGCTTAGGTCCGAGCGAGCAGTACTTC.

The CDR3, as DNA: TGTGCCACAAGGGGGACTAGCGGGACCTCCTACGAGCAGTACTTC. Translating gives CATRGTSGTSYEQYF. The chain links TRBV10-3 to TRBJ2-7; 13 nucleotides match TRBD2. After removal of 10 bases from V and 0 bases from J, the junction contained 6 bases not matched to a gene. There are 15 residues in the CDR3. CDR1 and CDR2 (germline): ENHRY, SYGVKD.

This sequence joins TRBV7-9 and TRBJ2-1; TRBD2 matches at 9 bases. CDR3 length equals 18 residues. In germline, CDR1 is SEHNR, CDR2 FQNEAQ (reference sequence). After removal of 1 base from V and 2 bases from J, the junction contained 9 bases not matched to a gene. The CDR3 loop reads CASSLEGVGGRAYNEQFF. DNA for the CDR3: TGTGCCAGCAGCTTAGAAGGAGTGGGCGGGAGGGCCTACAATGAGCAGTTCTTC.

This rearrangement joins TRBV11-2 to TRBJ1-1; tentative D call: TRBD1 (5 bases). V lost 5 bases and J 6 bases, leaving 10 bases between the germline ends. Germline CDR1 is SGHAT and CDR2 is FQNNGV. This CDR3 spans 12 amino acids. The CDR3 bases are TGTGCCAGCAGCCCCTGGGGGGCTGAAGCTTTCTTT. Protein product: CASSPWGAEAFF.

The count of this clone is one. CDR3 residues: CSDTSGGQQFF. The DNA for the CDR3 is TGCAGCGACACTAGCGGAGGGCAGCAGTTCTTC. V and J are TRBV29-1 and TRBJ2-1; TRBD2 aligns across 8 bases. V gave up 7 bases and J gave up 11 bases; unmatched junction bases: 7. The V gene's germline CDR1 is SQVTM and CDR2 ANQGSEA. The CDR3 length is 11 residues.

The chain employs TRBV3-1 (or the pseudogene TRBV3-2) and TRBJ2-7; TRBD2 is a possible D gene (5 bases). Trimming stripped 3 bases from V and 1 base from J, with 7 bases between. The CDR3 spans 13 residues. CDR1 is LGHDT, CDR2 YNNKEL, per germline (reference sequence). The CDR3 DNA follows: TGTGCCAGCAGCCATCGGGATTCCTACGAGCAGTACTTC. It specifies CASSHRDSYEQYF.

V and J are TRBV2 and TRBJ1-2; 8 nucleotides match TRBD1. Germline CDR1 is SNHLY and CDR2 is FYNNEI. J was trimmed by 8 bases and V by 5 bases; bases with no gene match: 10. CDR3 length: 14 amino acids. For the CDR3, the DNA is TGTGCCAGCAGTACCAGGGGGCGAATCGAAGGCTACACCTTC. It specifies CASSTRGRIEGYTF.

The genes are TRBV18 and TRBJ2-3; tentatively, D is TRBD2 (6 bases). Germline-derived CDR1 and CDR2 are KGHSH and LQKENI. CDR3 length equals 16 residues. Trimming took 0 bases from V and 9 from J, leaving 19 bases between them. The CDR3 loop is CASSPPGGTPSVTQYF. CDR3 bases: TGTGCCAGCTCACCACCCGGCGGGACGCCTTCTGTCACGCAGTATTTT.

The rearrangement links TRBV21-1 to TRBJ2-1; the tabulated D call, TRBD2, remains unverified against the DNA. TRBV21-1 corresponds to a pseudogene. The CDR3 spans 19 residues. CDR3 amino acids: CASSKAMVAGGPLSGEQFF. CDR3 bases: TGTGCCAGCAGCAAAGCTATGGTAGCGGGAGGGCCTCTCTCTGGCGAGCAGTTCTTC.

The chain couples TRBV19 to TRBJ2-2; 8 bases map to TRBD1. The J segment lost 6 bases and the V segment lost 7 bases, leaving 10 bases of the junction unmatched. The CDR3 has 15 amino acids. CDR1 is LNHDA, CDR2 SQIVND, per germline (reference sequence). The CDR3 sequence is CASTPGQAYSGELFF. CDR3 bases: TGTGCCAGTACCCCGGGACAGGCTTATTCCGGGGAGCTGTTTTTT.

The chain couples TRBV5-5 to TRBJ1-1; 9 positions match TRBD1. CDR3 length: 15 amino acids. Trimming at V came to 1 base and at J to 2 bases, leaving 3 bases not matched to a gene. Germline CDR1 and CDR2: SGHKS and YYEKEE (reference sequence). The DNA of the CDR3 is TGTGCCAGCAGCTTGAAGACAGGGGGAAACACTGAAGCTTTCTTT. Its translation: CASSLKTGGNTEAFF.

The J gene is TRBJ2-1, the V gene TRBV7-9; TRBD2 matches 7 bases. The CDR3 totals 15 residues. The germline V gene encodes CDR1 SEHNR and CDR2 FQNEAQ (reference sequence). Trimming removed 2 bases from V and 8 bases from J; junction bases left unmatched: 9. DNA for the CDR3: TGTGCCAGCAGCTTACATACCAGGGAGGGGTATGAGCAGTTCTTC. Amino acid sequence: CASSLHTREGYEQFF. The full variable domain, completed using reference TRBV7-9 and TRBJ2-1, is DTGVSQNPRHKITKRGQNVTFRCDPISEHNRLYWYRQTLGQGPEFLTYFQNEAQLEKSRLLSDRFSAERPKGSFSTLEIQRTEQGDSAMYLCASSLHTREGYEQFFGPGTRLTVL.

The genes are TRBV15 and TRBJ1-1; possible D gene TRBD1, 5 bases. The ends were cut back, 1 base at V and 6 bases at J, with 12 bases in the middle. The length of the CDR3 is 14 residues. Germline V lookup: CDR1 LNHNV, CDR2 YYDKDF (reference sequence). In DNA form, the CDR3 reads TGTGCCACCAGCAGAGGGGGGGACGACTCTGAAGCTTTCTTT. It translates to CATSRGGDDSEAFF.

V is TRBV5-4 and J is TRBJ2-1; D is perhaps TRBD2 (7 bases). Trimming removed 4 bases from V and 0 bases from J, with 14 bases in between. This CDR3 has 16 residues. In germline, CDR1 is SGHNT, CDR2 YYREEE (reference sequence). This chain's CDR3 is CASSPGGPSSYNEQFF. The CDR3 DNA reads TGTGCCAGCAGCCCCGGGGGGCCGAGCTCCTACAATGAGCAGTTCTTC.